The 11 T cell receptor beta chains below all came from one sample that was sequenced in a study of metastatic and nonmetastatic thyroid tumors. With MiXCR, TCRdb called clones anew from the PCR reads. The table shows roughly 38,000 clones, with roughly 18% occurring only once. Every patient was untreated before thyroid surgery. Sequenced sample: blood. These receptors were taken from a female donor with papillary thyroid cancer or a benign thyroid nodule (not recorded which). Some clones in this sample may be carry-over from other donors' samples.

Comments on this clone: Germline is not matched at one junction end, which may reflect a read error. The chain recombines TRBV15 with TRBJ1-1; TRBD1 matches 8 bases. Germline CDR1 LNHNV, CDR2 YYDKDF (reference sequence). The CDR3 runs to 14 residues. Written as DNA, the CDR3 is TGTGCCACCACCCAAGACAGGGGACACACTGAAGATTTATTT. Protein sequence: CATTQDRGHTEDLF.

The chain employs TRBV28 and TRBJ2-2, with D perhaps matching TRBD1 or TRBD2 (6 bases each). This CDR3 is built from 14 residues. V lost 10 bases and J 16 bases, leaving 28 bases between the germline ends. From germline, CDR1 is MDHEN and CDR2 SYDVKM. CDR3 sequence reads: CATSEGGNTGDPFF. CDR3 coding DNA: TGTGCCACCTCGGAAGGGGGGAACACCGGGGACCCGTTTTTT.

To note about this clone: One base away lies a much larger clone, so this may be a sequencing read error. This chain connects TRBV5-1 to TRBJ2-1, with 11 nucleotides matching TRBD2. CDR3 length: 15 residues. CDR1 and CDR2 (germline): SGHRS, YFSETQ. CDR3 in amino acids: CASSPGLAVYNEHLF. The CDR3 nucleotides read TGCGCCAGCAGCCCGGGACTAGCGGTCTACAATGAGCATCTCTTC. Full variable domain (missing parts from reference TRBV5-1 and TRBJ2-1): KAGVTQTPRYLIKTRGQQVTLSCSPISGHRSVSWYQQTPGQGLQFLFEYFSETQRNKGNFPGRFSGRQFSNSRSEMNVSTLELGDSALYLCASSPGLAVYNEHLFGPGTRLTVL.

This clone was seen at least ten times. This chain joins TRBV20-1 and TRBJ2-1; D is ambiguous. V dropped 5 bases and J dropped 2 bases, with 13 bases sitting between them. Germline-derived CDR1 and CDR2 are DFQATT and SNEGSKA (reference sequence). The CDR3 contains 14 residues. This chain's CDR3 is CSAFTPGTYNEQFF. DNA of the CDR3: TGCAGTGCTTTTACGCCTGGAACCTACAATGAGCAGTTCTTC.

There are many counts of this clone. The gene calls are TRBV5-6 and TRBJ1-4; D is possibly TRBD1 (5 bases). CDR3 length: 17 residues. V was clipped by 1 base and J by 6 bases, with 19 bases between them. Germline V gene sequence: CDR1 SGHDT, CDR2 YYEEEE. The CDR3 sequence is CASSLTRTTKRDEKLFF. The CDR3 nucleotides read TGTGCCAGCAGCTTGACCCGGACAACAAAAAGGGATGAAAAACTGTTTTTT. Looking up the rest from reference TRBV5-6 and TRBJ1-4 gives the full variable domain: DAGVTQSPTHLIKTRGQQVTLRCSPKSGHDTVSWYQQALGQGPQFIFQYYEEEERQRGNFPDRFSGHQFPNYSSELNVNALLLGDSALYLCASSLTRTTKRDEKLFFGSGTQLSVL.

A few counts support this clone. The CDR3 coding sequence is TGTGCCAGCAGTAAGCTGGTCTGGGAGCTGTTTTTT. It translates to CASSKLVWELFF. V is TRBV28 and J is TRBJ2-2, with unresolved D. V lost 5 bases, J lost 9 bases, and 10 bases lay in between. The CDR3 runs to 12 residues. Germline V lookup: CDR1 MDHEN, CDR2 SYDVKM. Drawing the rest from reference TRBV28 and TRBJ2-2, the complete variable domain is DVKVTQSSRYLVKRTGEKVFLECVQDMDHENMFWYRQDPGLGLRLIYFSYDVKMKEKGDIPEGYSVSREKKERFSLILESASTNQTSMYLCASSKLVWELFFGEGSRLTVL.

This clone was detected ten times or more. CDR3 sequence (DNA): TGCAGCGTGCGAGGGACAGGCCTAAGAAACACCTTC. This gives the protein CSVRGTGLRNTF. V and J are TRBV29-1 and TRBJ1-2; 8 bases are a match to TRBD1. The V segment lost 6 bases and the J segment 12 bases; nucleotides outside the gene matches: 12. CDR1 is SQVTM and CDR2 is ANQGSEA in the germline V gene. This CDR3 region has 12 residues.

This clone was seen repeatedly, ten times or more. V is TRBV14 and J is TRBJ2-5, with TRBD2 as a possible D gene (6 bases). V lost 2 bases and J lost 9, with 10 bases in between. CDR1 and CDR2 from the germline V gene are SGHDN and FVKESK. The CDR3 is 12 residues long. CDR3 DNA: TGTGCCAGCAGCCAAAGACGGGAGTCCCAGTACTTC. As protein: CASSQRRESQYF.

In its sample, this clone was seen a few times. A clone one base away is much larger, so this may be a read error. The V and J genes are TRBV4-1 and TRBJ2-1; tentative D call: TRBD2 (5 bases). This CDR3 spans 12 amino acids. Germline CDR1 reads MGHRA; CDR2 reads YSYEKL. DNA for the CDR3: TGCGCCAGCAGCTCCCGGGATGGTGAGAAGTTCTTC. Translating gives CASSSRDGEKFF.

The rearrangement joins TRBV20-1 to TRBJ1-2; no clear D gene. This CDR3 spans 12 amino acids. V was cut by 7 bases and J by 5 bases, with 14 bases left in between. CDR1 DFQATT and CDR2 SNEGSKA come from the germline V gene (reference sequence). The CDR3 loop reads CSVLDGDYGYTF. The CDR3 coding sequence is TGCAGTGTCCTGGACGGTGATTATGGCTACACCTTC.

This clone has a count of ten or more. The chain combines TRBV5-6 with TRBJ2-5; D gene ambiguous. V was cut by 4 bases and J by 2 bases, with 12 bases left in between. Per the germline V gene, CDR1 is SGHDT and CDR2 is YYEEEE. The CDR3 is 14 residues long. CDR3 in amino acids: CASSVATRQETQYF. CDR3 sequence (DNA): TGTGCCAGCAGCGTGGCGACAAGACAAGAGACCCAGTACTTC.